Sequencing of this T cell receptor beta chain was carried out in a study of blood T cells in healthy people across ages. Per-sample yields of isolated PBMCs were at least 6.5 million. A note on this clonotype: The antigen remains unidentified.

Using a J-beta primer mix together with a sample-barcoded 5' primer, a second PCR was run for about 6 to 11 cycles. TCRdb re-called the 5' RACE reads through MiXCR, storing one row per CDR3 protein. The data show over 300,000 distinct CDR3 sequences, about half seen once. Study observations and caveats: Roughly linear age-related decline in beta diversity appeared, significant by age 40.

V dropped 8 bases and J dropped 4; count of bases not matched to a gene: 3. The CDR3 is made up of 13 amino acids. The germline gives CDR1 SQVTM, CDR2 ANQGSEA. The sequence derives from a man aged 55 to 70 in good health. This chain joins TRBV29-1 and TRBJ2-3, with 13 bases fitting TRBD2. The sequencing sample was made of blood. CDR3 loop: CSLGTSGADTQYF. The CDR3 coding sequence is TGCAGCCTCGGGACTAGCGGGGCAGATACGCAGTATTTT.